Presented here are 22 T cell receptor beta chains from one specimen sequenced in a study of response to subunit inactivated influenza vaccine. TCRdb re-derived calls from the RT-PCR reads in MiXCR, one entry per CDR3 protein. The sample gives 540,000 or so distinct CDR3 sequences, over 10% of which show up once; around 12% is in the top ten. The specimen comprised PBMCs from blood, sampled roughly 48 days after vaccination. These receptors came from a man in his fifties who received an inactivated influenza vaccine.

This clonotype has a handful of counts. V gene TRBV4-3 combines with J gene TRBJ2-2, with D tentatively TRBD1 or TRBD2 (5 bases each). Trimming shortened V by 3 bases and J by 0 bases, and 11 bases separated the two germline ends. The CDR3 has 16 residues. From germline, CDR1 is LGHNA and CDR2 YSLEER. The CDR3 spells CASSQPGPANTGELFF. CDR3 nucleotides: TGCGCCAGCAGCCAGCCGGGACCAGCGAACACCGGGGAGCTGTTTTTT.

This chain links TRBV28 with TRBJ2-1; 9 bases fit TRBD2. Trimming cost V 4 bases and J 8 bases; bases outside gene matches: 9. The CDR3 runs 15 residues. Germline V gene sequence: CDR1 MDHEN, CDR2 SYDVKM. The DNA of the CDR3 is TGTGCCAGCAGTTGGAGACTAGCGGTCCGTGATGAGCAGTTCTTC. This sequence encodes CASSWRLAVRDEQFF.

In this sample, this clonotype turned up many times. The chain recombines TRBV7-2 with TRBJ2-2, with TRBD2 identical over 10 bases. Germline V CDR1 and CDR2: SGHTA, FQGNSA. Germline trimming cut 7 bases from V and 0 bases from J; bases unmatched to any gene: 8. CDR3 length equals 17 residues. CDR3 loop: CASNPGSGRSNTGELFF. The CDR3 DNA follows: TGTGCCAGCAACCCGGGTAGCGGGAGGTCGAACACCGGGGAGCTGTTTTTT.

This clonotype appeared a few times. The chain links TRBV20-1 to TRBJ2-7, with D possibly being TRBD2 (6 bases). Trimming removed 6 bases at V and 0 bases at J, with 12 bases between. The CDR3 is 13 residues long. The germline V gene has CDR1 DFQATT and CDR2 SNEGSKA (reference sequence). This CDR3 reads CSAYSGYSYEQYF. As DNA, the CDR3 is TGCAGTGCCTATAGCGGTTACTCCTACGAGCAGTACTTC.

This clonotype was counted many times. This chain links TRBV9 with TRBJ1-1, with 9 positions matching TRBD1. CDR3 length: 14 residues. V was clipped by 0 bases and J by 5 bases; unmatched bases: 2. Germline lookup yields CDR1 SGDLS and CDR2 YYNGEE. The CDR3 loop is CASSVGTGETEAFF. The CDR3 coding sequence is TGTGCCAGCAGCGTAGGGACAGGGGAAACTGAAGCTTTCTTT.

This clonotype was seen only a few times. The genes are TRBV7-2 and TRBJ1-5; TRBD1 matches 7 bases. The CDR3 spans 14 residues. The trim removed 5 bases at V and 12 bases at J, leaving 13 bases unmatched. Germline V gene lookup returns CDR1 SGHTA and CDR2 FQGNSA. DNA for the CDR3: TGTGCCAGCAGCCCATACTTCCGGGACAGCCACCAGCATTTT. Its translation: CASSPYFRDSHQHF.

The rearrangement uses TRBV21-1 and TRBJ1-2; the listed D gene, TRBD1, was not tested against the DNA. TRBV21-1 is listed as a pseudogene. The CDR3 covers 14 residues. CDR3 DNA: TGTGCCAGCACCCCGAAGACAGGGAACTATGGCTACACCTTC. Amino acid sequence: CASTPKTGNYGYTF.

The V gene is TRBV10-2, the J gene TRBJ1-2; D unclear. Germline V gene lookup returns CDR1 WSHSY and CDR2 SAAADI. V lost 3 bases, J lost 2 bases, and 22 bases lay in between. The CDR3 contains 18 residues. This CDR3 is CASSDPGRTDGINYGYTF. The CDR3 DNA reads TGCGCCAGCAGTGACCCCGGGAGGACGGACGGAATAAACTATGGCTACACCTTC.

In this sample, this clonotype turned up many times. The chain couples TRBV3-1 to TRBJ2-2; D is possibly TRBD2 (6 bases). The CDR3 runs 14 residues. V lost 1 base and J 5 bases, leaving 8 bases between the germline ends. CDR1 and CDR2 from the germline V gene are LGHDT and YNNKEL (reference sequence). The CDR3 spells CASSQVAGTGELFF. The CDR3 bases are TGTGCCAGCAGCCAAGTTGCGGGGACCGGGGAGCTGTTTTTT.

The J gene is TRBJ2-7, the V gene TRBV29-1; D might be TRBD1 (6 bases). Trimming removed 5 bases at V and 0 bases at J, with 11 bases between. Germline lookup yields CDR1 SQVTM and CDR2 ANQGSEA. The CDR3 is 13 amino acids. The CDR3 loop reads CSVKQGNSYEQYF. The DNA of the CDR3 is TGCAGCGTTAAACAGGGAAACTCCTACGAGCAGTACTTC.

The gene calls are TRBV2 and TRBJ2-1; 7 bases map to TRBD2. The trim removed 7 bases at V and 9 bases at J, leaving 12 bases unmatched. The CDR3 is made up of 14 amino acids. From germline, CDR1 is SNHLY and CDR2 FYNNEI. As DNA, the CDR3 is TGTGCCAGCACCTGGGAGGGTCAATGGGGTGAGCAGTTCTTC. It is translated as CASTWEGQWGEQFF.

The chain is built from TRBV11-2 and TRBJ2-1; D is perhaps TRBD2 (5 bases). Trimming removed 4 bases at V and 10 bases at J, with 14 bases between. CDR3 size: 13 residues. Germline V lookup: CDR1 SGHAT, CDR2 FQNNGV. In nucleotides, the CDR3 is TGTGCCAGCAGCTCCAATCCCAGGAGGGAGCAGTTCTTC. It codes for CASSSNPRREQFF.

In its sample, this clonotype was seen many times. V usage is TRBV6-2 or TRBV6-3 and J usage is TRBJ2-7, with TRBD2 matching over 7 bases. After removal of 2 bases from V and 2 bases from J, the junction contained 18 bases not matched to a gene. The CDR3 is made up of 19 amino acids. The germline CDR1 and CDR2 sequences are MNHEY and SVGEGT. The CDR3 DNA reads TGTGCCAGCAGTTACCACACGACATACCCGGGACTAAAAACCTACGAGCAGTACTTC. As protein: CASSYHTTYPGLKTYEQYF.

This clonotype was picked up a small number of times. V usage is TRBV5-1 and J usage is TRBJ1-6; D may be TRBD1 (5 bases). Trimming took 2 bases from V and 9 from J, leaving 9 bases between them. This CDR3 spans 13 amino acids. CDR1 is SGHRS and CDR2 is YFSETQ in the germline V gene. Here the CDR3 DNA reads TGCGCCAGCAGCTTCGAAAGGGGTTCACCCCTCCACTTT. It codes for CASSFERGSPLHF.

The chain is built from TRBV5-1 and TRBJ2-1; possibly TRBD2 for D (6 bases). The ends were cut back, 1 base at V and 2 bases at J, with 13 bases in the middle. The germline V gene has CDR1 SGHRS and CDR2 YFSETQ. This CDR3 contains 16 residues. CDR3 nucleotides: TGCGCCAGCAGCTTGTTCGGCGGGAACACCTACAATGAGCAGTTCTTC. Protein sequence: CASSLFGGNTYNEQFF.

About this clonotype itself: The conserved final phenylalanine or tryptophan is absent from the CDR3, which likely points to a read error. The limits of the CDR3 on the DNA are not certain, so only TCRdb's listed CDR3 is given. The chain uses TRBV21-1 and TRBJ2-7; the table's D gene call, TRBD2, was not cross checked with the DNA. TRBV21-1 is marked as a pseudogene. A total of 15 residues make up the CDR3, ends included. CDR3: CASSKASGPDYEQYL.

V usage is TRBV30 and J usage is TRBJ2-2, with TRBD2 matching over 7 bases. The germline CDR1 and CDR2 sequences are GTSNPN and SVGIG (reference sequence). The CDR3 loop spans 15 amino acids. The junction had 8 bases not matched to a gene; V was cut back by 2 bases and J by 5 bases. The CDR3 reads CAWSIPGLPTGELFF. Here the CDR3 DNA reads TGTGCCTGGAGTATACCGGGACTACCTACCGGGGAGCTGTTTTTT.

The chain links TRBV10-3 to TRBJ2-6; D is unresolved. From germline, CDR1 is ENHRY and CDR2 SYGVKD. This CDR3 has 13 residues. V was pared by 5 bases and J by 4 bases, with 6 bases between. This CDR3 is CAISLPGANVLTF. In DNA form, the CDR3 reads TGTGCCATCAGTCTCCCGGGGGCCAACGTCCTGACTTTC.

CDR3 loop: CASSLIRLAGTRGTDTQYF. DNA of the CDR3: TGTGCCAGCAGCTTGATTCGGCTAGCGGGAACCCGGGGCACAGATACGCAGTATTTT. The V and J genes are TRBV5-6 and TRBJ2-3, with 9 bases lining up with TRBD2. CDR3 length: 19 residues. CDR1 and CDR2 from the germline V gene are SGHDT and YYEEEE. After removal of 1 base from V and 1 base from J, the junction contained 13 bases not matched to a gene. Full variable domain (outside the CDR3, taken from reference TRBV5-6 and TRBJ2-3): DAGVTQSPTHLIKTRGQQVTLRCSPKSGHDTVSWYQQALGQGPQFIFQYYEEEERQRGNFPDRFSGHQFPNYSSELNVNALLLGDSALYLCASSLIRLAGTRGTDTQYFGPGTRLTVL.

This clonotype has a count of ten or more. The chain uses TRBV6-1 and TRBJ2-7; 12 nucleotides align to TRBD2. Trimming at V came to 6 bases and at J to 4 bases, leaving 1 base not matched to a gene. Germline V CDR1 and CDR2: MNHNS, SASEGT. The CDR3 is 13 amino acids. CDR3 in DNA: TGTGCCAGCAGGACTAGCGGGAGTTACGAGCAGTACTTC. It is translated as CASRTSGSYEQYF.

This chain links TRBV20-1 with TRBJ2-1; 11 bases map to TRBD2. Per germline, CDR1 DFQATT and CDR2 SNEGSKA (reference sequence). Trimming cost V 4 bases and J 6 bases; bases outside gene matches: 11. The length of the CDR3 is 16 residues. CDR3 region: CSATGPGLADSNEQFF. Here the CDR3 DNA reads TGCAGTGCTACCGGCCCGGGACTAGCGGATTCCAATGAGCAGTTCTTC.

This clonotype was seen many times. This rearrangement joins TRBV13 to TRBJ2-3; 12 positions match TRBD2. The CDR3 is 16 amino acids. Germline values: CDR1 PRHDT, CDR2 FYEKMQ (reference sequence). Unmatched junction bases numbered 10, after V lost 1 base and J lost 11 bases. The CDR3 DNA reads as TGTGCCAGCAGCTTAGTATGGACTAGCGGGACCCCGAAGCAGTATTTT. Amino acid sequence: CASSLVWTSGTPKQYF. Complete variable domain (other parts from reference TRBV13 and TRBJ2-3): AAGVIQSPRHLIKEKRETATLKCYPIPRHDTVYWYQQGPGQDPQFLISFYEKMQSDKGSIPDRFSAQQFSDYHSELNMSSLELGDSALYFCASSLVWTSGTPKQYFGPGTRLTVL.